This T cell receptor beta chain came from a study of radiation and T cells in renal cell carcinoma. As for this clone: Its target is not known.

Study results and caveats: From baseline, blood top tumor clonotypes peaked at 2 weeks post-radiation.

The CDR3 contains 13 residues. Trimming left V 5 bases short and J 3 bases short, with 8 bases between. CDR1 and CDR2 (germline): LNHDA, SQIVND (reference sequence). Generated by immunoSEQ multiplex PCR, the TCRdb table keeps only in-frame clones and is missing some. Among 120,000 to 150,000 clones, around nine tenths were seen once, and the ten largest hold around a sixth. The time point denotes: blood 4 weeks post-SBRT, at nephrectomy. Regarding treatment: 15 Gy SBRT to primary tumor, nephrectomy 4 weeks later. Sequencing used blood, obtained from a patient whose treatment included radiotherapy and nephrectomy. This chain links TRBV19 with TRBJ1-5; D gene uncertain. This sequence was found in a woman aged 50 to 65 with renal cell carcinoma. The CDR3 DNA reads as TGTGCCAGTAGTCAAGGATACAATCAGCCCCAGCATTTT. Residues: CASSQGYNQPQHF.